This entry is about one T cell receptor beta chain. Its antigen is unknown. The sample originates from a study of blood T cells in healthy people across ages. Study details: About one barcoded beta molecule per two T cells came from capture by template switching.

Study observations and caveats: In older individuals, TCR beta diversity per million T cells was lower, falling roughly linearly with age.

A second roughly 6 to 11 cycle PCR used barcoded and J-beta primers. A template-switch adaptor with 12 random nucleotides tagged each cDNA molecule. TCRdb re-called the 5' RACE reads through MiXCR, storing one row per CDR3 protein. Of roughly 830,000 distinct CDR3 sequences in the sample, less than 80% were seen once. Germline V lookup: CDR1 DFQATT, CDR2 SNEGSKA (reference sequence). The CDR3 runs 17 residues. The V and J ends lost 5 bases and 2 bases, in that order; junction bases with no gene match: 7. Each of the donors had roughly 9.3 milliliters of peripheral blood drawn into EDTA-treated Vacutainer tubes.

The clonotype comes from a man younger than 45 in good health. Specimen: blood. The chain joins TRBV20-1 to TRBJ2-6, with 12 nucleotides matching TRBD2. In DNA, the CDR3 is TGCAGTGCTGCTAGCGGGGGGGCTAGCGCTGGGGCCAACGTCCTGACTTTC. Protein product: CSAASGGASAGANVLTF.